Listed below are T cell receptor beta chains from one sample, sequenced in a study of beta chain features in type 1 diabetes. Some clones are missing from TCRdb's copy, which holds only in-frame ones; the method was immunoSEQ multiplex PCR. Among under 900,000 clones listed, roughly 16% were seen once. Sequenced sample: naive CD4+ T cells from blood. All receptors derive from a woman under 30 in good health. Both conserved end residues are part of each CDR3. The D gene is left open where the match is weak. Clone size is stated in some rows and not others, as once, few, many or a class when expanded.

CDR3 protein: CATRQYNEQFF; CDR3 DNA: TGTGCCACAAGACAGTACAATGAGCAGTTCTTC; J gene: TRBJ2-1; D gene: .; CDR3 length: 11; clone size: few; V gene: TRBV15
CDR3 protein: CASSATANNEKLFF; CDR3 DNA: TGTGCCAGCAGCGCGACAGCTAATAATGAAAAACTGTTTTTT; J gene: TRBJ1-4; D gene: .; CDR3 length: 14; clone size: .; V gene: TRBV7-9
CDR3 protein: CAISRTAYYEQYF; CDR3 DNA: TGTGCCATCAGCCGGACAGCGTACTACGAGCAGTACTTC; J gene: TRBJ2-7; D gene: .; CDR3 length: 13; clone size: few; V gene: TRBV10-3
CDR3 protein: CSPMTLALITSYEQYF; CDR3 DNA: TGCAGCCCAATGACGCTAGCGCTTATCACTTCCTACGAGCAGTACTTC; J gene: TRBJ2-7; D gene: .; CDR3 length: 16; clone size: few; V gene: TRBV29-1
CDR3 protein: CASSTEQGADTEAFF; CDR3 DNA: TGTGCCAGCAGCACCGAACAGGGGGCGGACACTGAAGCTTTCTTT; J gene: TRBJ1-1; D gene: TRBD1; CDR3 length: 15; clone size: .; V gene: TRBV13
CDR3 protein: CASSLSGGRYGYTF; CDR3 DNA: TGTGCCAGCAGCTTATCCGGGGGTCGGTATGGCTACACCTTC; J gene: TRBJ1-2; D gene: .; CDR3 length: 14; clone size: .; V gene: TRBV7-9
CDR3 protein: CASSKAVGAKQFF; CDR3 DNA: TGTGCCAGCAGCAAAGCAGTGGGAGCCAAGCAGTTCTTC; J gene: TRBJ2-1; D gene: .; CDR3 length: 13; clone size: many; V gene: TRBV21-1
CDR3 protein: CASSLLAGGFNEQFF; CDR3 DNA: TGTGCCAGCTCACTACTAGCGGGAGGGTTCAATGAGCAGTTCTTC; J gene: TRBJ2-1; D gene: TRBD2; CDR3 length: 15; clone size: few; V gene: TRBV18
CDR3 protein: CASSLGQVGANVLTF; CDR3 DNA: TGTGCCAGCAGCTTGGGACAAGTTGGGGCCAACGTCCTGACTTTC; J gene: TRBJ2-6; D gene: .; CDR3 length: 15; clone size: .; V gene: TRBV5-8
CDR3 protein: CASSSLLTQGPLNEQFF; CDR3 DNA: TGTGCCAGCTCCTCCTTACTGACCCAGGGCCCCCTCAATGAGCAGTTCTTC; J gene: TRBJ2-1; D gene: .; CDR3 length: 17; clone size: few; V gene: TRBV18
CDR3 protein: CASSLFMDRTYEQYF; CDR3 DNA: TGTGCCAGCAGTTTATTCATGGACCGAACCTACGAGCAGTACTTC; J gene: TRBJ2-7; D gene: .; CDR3 length: 15; clone size: .; V gene: TRBV27
CDR3 protein: CASRHLRGYSTGELFF; CDR3 DNA: TGTGCCAGCAGACACCTCCGGGGGTATAGCACCGGGGAGCTGTTTTTT; J gene: TRBJ2-2; D gene: .; CDR3 length: 16; clone size: few; V gene: TRBV28
CDR3 protein: CASSQGAPTGGKIF; CDR3 DNA: TGCGCCAGCAGCCAAGGTGCTCCAACAGGGGGAAAGATCTTC; J gene: TRBJ2-1; D gene: TRBD1; CDR3 length: 14; clone size: .; V gene: TRBV4-3
CDR3 protein: CASSSRVVSGSPSYEQYF; CDR3 DNA: TGTGCCAGCAGTTCCCGTGTGGTTAGCGGGAGCCCGTCCTACGAGCAGTACTTC; J gene: TRBJ2-7; D gene: TRBD2; CDR3 length: 18; clone size: .; V gene: TRBV27
CDR3 protein: CASSYSTGSSGYTF; CDR3 DNA: TGTGCCAGCAGTTACTCTACAGGGAGCTCTGGCTACACCTTC; J gene: TRBJ1-2; D gene: .; CDR3 length: 14; clone size: few; V gene: TRBV6-5
CDR3 protein: CASSQDGQRTDTQYF; CDR3 DNA: TGCGCCAGCAGCCAAGATGGACAGCGCACAGATACGCAGTATTTT; J gene: TRBJ2-3; D gene: .; CDR3 length: 15; clone size: few; V gene: TRBV4-3
CDR3 protein: CASSVRQEGSPLHF; CDR3 DNA: TGTGCCAGCAGCGTGAGACAGGAGGGTTCACCCCTCCACTTT; J gene: TRBJ1-6; D gene: .; CDR3 length: 14; clone size: .; V gene: TRBV9
CDR3 protein: CASSRGQNTGELFF; CDR3 DNA: TGTGCTAGCAGCCGGGGACAGAACACCGGGGAGCTGTTTTTT; J gene: TRBJ2-2; D gene: .; CDR3 length: 14; clone size: .; V gene: TRBV7-7
CDR3 protein: CSAWTAFNEKLFF; CDR3 DNA: TGCAGCGCCTGGACTGCATTTAATGAAAAACTGTTTTTT; J gene: TRBJ1-4; D gene: .; CDR3 length: 13; clone size: few; V gene: TRBV29-1
CDR3 protein: CAISESGGLRSTDTQYF; CDR3 DNA: TGTGCCATCAGTGAGTCGGGGGGACTTCGAAGCACAGATACGCAGTATTTT; J gene: TRBJ2-3; D gene: .; CDR3 length: 17; clone size: few; V gene: TRBV10-3
CDR3 protein: CASSFPGLDLNEQFF; CDR3 DNA: TGTGCCAGCAGCTTTCCGGGACTGGACCTCAATGAGCAGTTCTTC; J gene: TRBJ2-1; D gene: .; CDR3 length: 15; clone size: few; V gene: TRBV7-2
CDR3 protein: CASSEFVTSYEQYF; CDR3 DNA: TGTGCCAGCAGTGAATTCGTGACGTCTTACGAGCAGTACTTC; J gene: TRBJ2-7; D gene: .; CDR3 length: 14; clone size: .; V gene: TRBV2
CDR3 protein: CASSGGGSYEQYF; CDR3 DNA: TGTGCCAGCAGCGGTGGCGGGAGCTACGAGCAGTACTTC; J gene: TRBJ2-7; D gene: TRBD2; CDR3 length: 13; clone size: .; V gene: TRBV9
CDR3 protein: CSVAGVGQPQHF; CDR3 DNA: TGCAGCGTTGCGGGGGTGGGCCAGCCCCAGCATTTT; J gene: TRBJ1-5; D gene: .; CDR3 length: 12; clone size: few; V gene: TRBV29-1
CDR3 protein: CASSQEMGQSTQYF; CDR3 DNA: TGCGCCAGCAGCCAAGAGATGGGACAGTCGACCCAGTACTTC; J gene: TRBJ2-5; D gene: TRBD1; CDR3 length: 14; clone size: .; V gene: TRBV4-3
CDR3 protein: CASSIDRGNQRAKNIQYF; CDR3 DNA: TGTGCCAGTAGTATAGATCGGGGGAACCAGAGAGCCAAAAACATTCAGTACTTC; J gene: TRBJ2-4; D gene: .; CDR3 length: 18; clone size: .; V gene: TRBV19
CDR3 protein: CASSSPDRVQETQYF; CDR3 DNA: TGCGCCAGCAGCTCGCCCGACAGGGTCCAAGAGACCCAGTACTTC; J gene: TRBJ2-5; D gene: TRBD1; CDR3 length: 15; clone size: few; V gene: TRBV5-1
CDR3 protein: CASSGELNTIYF; CDR3 DNA: TGTGCCAGCAGTGGGGAATTGAACACCATATATTTT; J gene: TRBJ1-3; D gene: .; CDR3 length: 12; clone size: .; V gene: TRBV2
CDR3 protein: CASSYGTRNTGELFF; CDR3 DNA: TGTGCCAGCAGTTACGGGACAAGAAACACCGGGGAGCTGTTTTTT; J gene: TRBJ2-2; D gene: .; CDR3 length: 15; clone size: .; V gene: TRBV6-5
CDR3 protein: CASSVYEQYF; CDR3 DNA: TGTGCCAGCAGCGTATACGAGCAGTACTTC; J gene: TRBJ2-7; D gene: .; CDR3 length: 10; clone size: few; V gene: TRBV7-2
CDR3 protein: CASSIGAVNIQYF; CDR3 DNA: TGTGCCAGTAGTATAGGGGCCGTAAACATTCAGTACTTC; J gene: TRBJ2-4; D gene: .; CDR3 length: 13; clone size: few; V gene: TRBV19
CDR3 protein: CASSFGGWDYNEQFF; CDR3 DNA: TGTGCCAGCAGCTTTGGCGGGTGGGACTACAATGAGCAGTTCTTC; J gene: TRBJ2-1; D gene: .; CDR3 length: 15; clone size: .; V gene: TRBV7-6
CDR3 protein: CASSLRQYQPQHF; CDR3 DNA: TGTGCCAGCAGTTTAAGGCAGTATCAGCCCCAGCATTTT; J gene: TRBJ1-5; D gene: .; CDR3 length: 13; clone size: few; V gene: TRBV6-6
CDR3 protein: CASNERWEPSGKYEQYF; CDR3 DNA: TGTGCCAGCAACGAAAGGTGGGAGCCTAGCGGGAAATACGAGCAGTACTTC; J gene: TRBJ2-7; D gene: TRBD2; CDR3 length: 17; clone size: .; V gene: TRBV28
CDR3 protein: CASSLGGTLSYEQYF; CDR3 DNA: TGTGCCAGCAGCTTAGGGGGGACACTCTCCTACGAGCAGTACTTC; J gene: TRBJ2-7; D gene: .; CDR3 length: 15; clone size: .; V gene: TRBV7-8
CDR3 protein: CASSPGLQAREVQYF; CDR3 DNA: TGCGCCAGCAGCCCGGGACTCCAGGCCCGGGAAGTCCAGTACTTC; J gene: TRBJ2-5; D gene: .; CDR3 length: 15; clone size: few; V gene: TRBV5-1
CDR3 protein: CASSSGQGPPGQETQYF; CDR3 DNA: TGTGCCAGCAGCTCGGGACAGGGCCCCCCGGGCCAAGAGACCCAGTACTTC; J gene: TRBJ2-5; D gene: TRBD1; CDR3 length: 17; clone size: few; V gene: TRBV11-1
CDR3 protein: CSVVRPGVDIQYF; CDR3 DNA: TGCAGCGTTGTCAGGCCGGGGGTTGACATTCAGTACTTC; J gene: TRBJ2-4; D gene: .; CDR3 length: 13; clone size: few; V gene: TRBV29-1
CDR3 protein: CASSVGEGIGANVLTF; CDR3 DNA: TGTGCCAGCAGCGTAGGTGAGGGAATTGGGGCCAACGTCCTGACTTTC; J gene: TRBJ2-6; D gene: .; CDR3 length: 16; clone size: few; V gene: TRBV9
CDR3 protein: CASRGTGNTGELFF; CDR3 DNA: TGTGCCAGCAGGGGGACAGGGAACACCGGGGAGCTGTTTTTT; J gene: TRBJ2-2; D gene: TRBD1; CDR3 length: 14; clone size: .; V gene: TRBV11-3
CDR3 protein: CASSLGRYQETQYF; CDR3 DNA: TGTGCCAGCAGTTTGGGGCGTTACCAAGAGACCCAGTACTTC; J gene: TRBJ2-5; D gene: .; CDR3 length: 14; clone size: few; V gene: TRBV27
CDR3 protein: CASSQSLQAEQYF; CDR3 DNA: TGCGCCAGCAGTCAATCGTTGCAGGCCGAGCAGTACTTC; J gene: TRBJ2-7; D gene: .; CDR3 length: 13; clone size: few; V gene: TRBV23-1
CDR3 protein: CASSLDPGETQYF; CDR3 DNA: TGTGCCAGCAGTTTAGACCCTGGGGAGACCCAGTACTTC; J gene: TRBJ2-5; D gene: .; CDR3 length: 13; clone size: .; V gene: TRBV28
CDR3 protein: CASSSRVGQSYYNEQFF; CDR3 DNA: TGCGCCAGCAGCTCCCGGGTCGGGCAGAGCTACTACAATGAGCAGTTCTTC; J gene: TRBJ2-1; D gene: .; CDR3 length: 17; clone size: .; V gene: TRBV5-1
CDR3 protein: CASSSDRGRALYF; CDR3 DNA: TGTGCCAGCAGTTCAGACAGGGGGCGCGCTCTGTACTTC; J gene: TRBJ2-7; D gene: TRBD1; CDR3 length: 13; clone size: .; V gene: TRBV6-5
CDR3 protein: CASSVVWVNYGYTF; CDR3 DNA: TGTGCCAGCAGCGTAGTGTGGGTTAACTATGGCTACACCTTC; J gene: TRBJ1-2; D gene: .; CDR3 length: 14; clone size: few; V gene: TRBV9
CDR3 protein: CASSPGTSGRPSNRLEQFF; CDR3 DNA: TGTGCCAGCAGCCCGGGGACTAGCGGGCGACCAAGCAACAGGCTAGAGCAGTTCTTC; J gene: TRBJ2-1; D gene: TRBD2; CDR3 length: 19; clone size: .; V gene: TRBV7-2
CDR3 protein: CASSWGATRFNEQFF; CDR3 DNA: TGCGCCAGCAGCTGGGGGGCCACCCGGTTTAATGAGCAGTTCTTC; J gene: TRBJ2-1; D gene: .; CDR3 length: 15; clone size: few; V gene: TRBV5-1
CDR3 protein: CASSLIRGWAQYF; CDR3 DNA: TGTGCCAGCAGCTTGATACGGGGATGGGCGCAGTATTTT; J gene: TRBJ2-3; D gene: .; CDR3 length: 13; clone size: few; V gene: TRBV7-2
CDR3 protein: CASSGVLGQSTDTQYF; CDR3 DNA: TGTGCCAGCAGCGGGGTACTGGGACAGAGCACAGATACGCAGTATTTT; J gene: TRBJ2-3; D gene: .; CDR3 length: 16; clone size: .; V gene: TRBV21-1
CDR3 protein: CASSLGKLAGPRSTDTQYF; CDR3 DNA: TGTGCCAGCAGCTTAGGAAAGCTAGCGGGGCCCCGTAGCACAGATACGCAGTATTTT; J gene: TRBJ2-3; D gene: TRBD2; CDR3 length: 19; clone size: .; V gene: TRBV7-9
CDR3 protein: CASSAVGWRGEETQYF; CDR3 DNA: TGTGCCAGCAGCGCGGTGGGGTGGAGGGGCGAAGAGACCCAGTACTTC; J gene: TRBJ2-5; D gene: .; CDR3 length: 16; clone size: .; V gene: TRBV11-1
CDR3 protein: CASSFRGNYGYTF; CDR3 DNA: TGCGCCAGCAGTTTCCGGGGTAACTATGGCTACACCTTC; J gene: TRBJ1-2; D gene: .; CDR3 length: 13; clone size: few; V gene: TRBV5-1